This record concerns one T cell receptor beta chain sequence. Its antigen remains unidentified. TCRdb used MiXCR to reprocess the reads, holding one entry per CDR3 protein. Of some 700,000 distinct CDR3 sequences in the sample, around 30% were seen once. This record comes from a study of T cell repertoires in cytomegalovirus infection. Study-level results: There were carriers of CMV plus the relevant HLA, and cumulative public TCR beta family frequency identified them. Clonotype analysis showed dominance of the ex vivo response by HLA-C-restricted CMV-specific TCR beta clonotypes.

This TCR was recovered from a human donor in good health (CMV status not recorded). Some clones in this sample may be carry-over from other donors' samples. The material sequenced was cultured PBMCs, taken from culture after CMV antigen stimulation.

The CDR3, as DNA: TGTGCCGCACTAGCGGGCTACGAGCAGTACTTC. Its protein product is CAALAGYEQYF. This sequence joins TRBV7-2 and TRBJ2-7, with 9 bases lining up with TRBD2. CDR1 and CDR2 (germline): SGHTA, FQGNSA. The CDR3 is made up of 11 amino acids. Unmatched junction bases numbered 2, after V lost 11 bases and J lost 3 bases.